This entry features one T cell receptor (beta chain) sequence. What it recognizes is unknown. These data belong to a study of CXCR3-negative and CXCR3-positive naive CD8 T cells. Study observations and caveats: CXCR3-negative naive cells had less hydrophobic TRB CDR3s than did CXCR3-positive naive cells. Whereas both naive subsets had comparably high diversity, memory CD8+ cells had much lower diversity. It was found that naive subsets had comparable surface CD5, and TCR strength was inferred from TRB CDR3 properties.

Germline assignment: CDR1 SGHAT and CDR2 FQNNGV. This CDR3 region has 17 residues. The libraries of TRB cDNA were constructed through 5' RACE using UMI labels. TCRdb re-called the 5' RACE reads; every CDR3 protein appears as one record, without DNA. Its listing shows roughly 110,000 distinct CDR3 sequences. The gene calls are TRBV11-2 and TRBJ2-3. This clonotype was obtained from a human donor in good health. Some clones in this sample may be carry-over from other donors' samples. Sequencing was performed on naive CXCR3+ CD8+ T cells from blood. Described subset: CD45RO-CCR7+CD27+CD95- naive CD8+ T cells expressing CXCR3 (TNR3+). The CDR3 sequence: CASSLDQASGVTDTQYF.